The source of this T cell receptor beta chain is a study of tumor-infiltrating lymphocytes in localized non-small cell lung cancer. Study summary: Resected tumor was paired with non-adjacent uninvolved lung from the same patient. Study-level findings and limits: Tumor T-cell fraction was not associated with recurrence-free survival. IM1 and IM2 tumors showed no difference in T-cell fraction. Higher tumor T cell infiltration than in uninvolved lung was supported by TCRbeta sequencing.

The CDR3 runs to 14 residues. Germline CDR1 reads LNHNV; CDR2 reads YYDKDF (reference sequence). The V and J ends lost 1 base and 3 bases respectively, with 10 bases between them. Assay used: immunoSEQ multiplex PCR; TCRdb lists only in-frame clones, some missing. The table has 9,500 to 15,000 clones, roughly 79% seen once. Details on this clone: What it binds is not known.

The sequenced sample was lung tumor tissue. The V and J genes are TRBV15 and TRBJ2-7, with D hard to call. This TCR was recovered from a human donor with non-small cell lung cancer. CDR3 DNA: TGTGCCACCAGCAGAGGGACGGTGAACTACGAGCAGTACTTC. Protein: CATSRGTVNYEQYF.